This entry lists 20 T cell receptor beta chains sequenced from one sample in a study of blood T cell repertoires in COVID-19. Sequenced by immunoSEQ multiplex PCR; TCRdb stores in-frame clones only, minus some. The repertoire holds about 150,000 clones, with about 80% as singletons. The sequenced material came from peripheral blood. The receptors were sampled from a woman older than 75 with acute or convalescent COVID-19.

The CDR3 here is CASSYSRGNSPLHF. In DNA form, the CDR3 reads TGTGCCAGCAGTTACTCGCGGGGTAATTCACCCCTCCACTTT. The rearrangement joins TRBV6-5 to TRBJ1-6; no reliable D call. Trimming removed 0 bases at V and 6 bases at J, with 6 bases between. The CDR3 runs to 14 residues. Germline-derived CDR1 and CDR2 are MNHEY and SVGAGI.

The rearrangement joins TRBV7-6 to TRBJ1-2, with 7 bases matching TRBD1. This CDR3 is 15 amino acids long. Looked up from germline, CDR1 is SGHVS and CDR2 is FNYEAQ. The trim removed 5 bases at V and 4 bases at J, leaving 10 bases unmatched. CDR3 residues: CASSRDTGTAYGYTF. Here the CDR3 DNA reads TGTGCCAGCAGCCGCGACACCGGGACAGCCTATGGCTACACCTTC.

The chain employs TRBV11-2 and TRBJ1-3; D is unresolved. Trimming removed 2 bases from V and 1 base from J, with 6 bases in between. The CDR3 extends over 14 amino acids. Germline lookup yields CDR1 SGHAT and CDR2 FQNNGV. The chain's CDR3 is CASSLSLSGNTIYF. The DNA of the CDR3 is TGTGCCAGCAGCTTATCCCTTTCTGGAAACACCATATATTTT.

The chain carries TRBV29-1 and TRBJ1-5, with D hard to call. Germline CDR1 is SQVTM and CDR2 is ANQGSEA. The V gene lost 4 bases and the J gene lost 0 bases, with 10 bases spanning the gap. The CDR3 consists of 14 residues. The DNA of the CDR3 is TGCAGCGTTGGATCAGGATATAGCAATCAGCCCCAGCATTTT. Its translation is CSVGSGYSNQPQHF.

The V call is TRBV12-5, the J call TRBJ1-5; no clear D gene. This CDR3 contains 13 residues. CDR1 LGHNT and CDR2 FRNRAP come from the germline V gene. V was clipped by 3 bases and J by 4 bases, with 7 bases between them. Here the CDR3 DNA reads TGTGCTAGTGGTTTCCCGGGTAATCAGCCCCAGCATTTT. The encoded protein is CASGFPGNQPQHF.

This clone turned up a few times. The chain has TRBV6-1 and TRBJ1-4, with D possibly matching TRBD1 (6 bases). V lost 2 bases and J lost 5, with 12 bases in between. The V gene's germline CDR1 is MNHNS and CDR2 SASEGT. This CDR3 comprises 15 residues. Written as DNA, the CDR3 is TGTGCCAGCAGTGAATTAGGACAGAAAAATGAAAAACTGTTTTTT. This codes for CASSELGQKNEKLFF.

CDR3 DNA sequence: TGCGCCAGCAGTCGGGGGATAGGGGCAGATACGCAGTATTTT. Translated: CASSRGIGADTQYF. This rearrangement joins TRBV10-2 to TRBJ2-3; D possibly corresponds to TRBD2 (6 bases). Germline V gene sequence: CDR1 WSHSY, CDR2 SAAADI. With 5 bases removed from V and 4 bases from J, the gap between germline ends came to 13 bases. The CDR3 sequence is 14 residues long.

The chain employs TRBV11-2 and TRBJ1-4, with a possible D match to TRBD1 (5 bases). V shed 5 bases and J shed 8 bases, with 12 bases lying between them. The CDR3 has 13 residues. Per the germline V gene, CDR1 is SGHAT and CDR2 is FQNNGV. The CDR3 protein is CASSPLTAEKLFF. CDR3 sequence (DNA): TGTGCCAGCAGCCCCTTGACAGCCGAAAAACTGTTTTTT.

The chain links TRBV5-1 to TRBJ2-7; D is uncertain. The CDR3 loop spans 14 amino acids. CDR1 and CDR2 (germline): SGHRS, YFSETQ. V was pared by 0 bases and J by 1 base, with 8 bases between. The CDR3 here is CASSLGVLSYEQYF. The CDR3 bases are TGCGCCAGCAGCTTGGGAGTGTTATCCTACGAGCAGTACTTC. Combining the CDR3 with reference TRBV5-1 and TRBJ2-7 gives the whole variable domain KAGVTQTPRYLIKTRGQQVTLSCSPISGHRSVSWYQQTPGQGLQFLFEYFSETQRNKGNFPGRFSGRQFSNSRSEMNVSTLELGDSALYLCASSLGVLSYEQYFGPGTRLTVT.

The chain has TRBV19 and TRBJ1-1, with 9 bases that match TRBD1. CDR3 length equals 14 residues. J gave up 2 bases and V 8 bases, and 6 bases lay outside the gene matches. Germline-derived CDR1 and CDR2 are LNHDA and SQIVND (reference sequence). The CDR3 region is CASDPGQGNTEAFF. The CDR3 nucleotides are TGTGCCAGTGATCCGGGACAGGGTAACACTGAAGCTTTCTTT.

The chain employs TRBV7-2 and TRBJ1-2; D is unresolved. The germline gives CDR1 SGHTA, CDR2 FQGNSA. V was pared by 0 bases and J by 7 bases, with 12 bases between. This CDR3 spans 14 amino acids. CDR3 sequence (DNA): TGTGCCAGCAGCTTAGCCGGTTGGGCTGGTGGCTACACCTTC. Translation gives CASSLAGWAGGYTF. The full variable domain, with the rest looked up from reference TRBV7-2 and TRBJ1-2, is GAGVSQSPSNKVTEKGKDVELRCDPISGHTALYWYRQSLGQGLEFLIYFQGNSAPDKSGLPSDRFSAERTGGSVSTLTIQRTQQEDSAVYLCASSLAGWAGGYTFGSGTRLTVV.

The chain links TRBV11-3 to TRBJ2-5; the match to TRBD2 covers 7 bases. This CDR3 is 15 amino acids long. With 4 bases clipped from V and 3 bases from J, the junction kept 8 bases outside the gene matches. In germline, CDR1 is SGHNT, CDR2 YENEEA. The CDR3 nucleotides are TGTGCCAGCAGCTGGGGGGGAAGGTACGAAGAGACCCAGTACTTC. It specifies CASSWGGRYEETQYF.

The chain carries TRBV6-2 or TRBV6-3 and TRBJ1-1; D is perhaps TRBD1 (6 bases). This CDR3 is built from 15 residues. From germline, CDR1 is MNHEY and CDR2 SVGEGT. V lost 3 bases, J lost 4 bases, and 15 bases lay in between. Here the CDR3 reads CASSYSPGVATEAFF. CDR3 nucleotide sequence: TGTGCCAGCAGTTATTCACCAGGGGTGGCCACTGAAGCTTTCTTT.

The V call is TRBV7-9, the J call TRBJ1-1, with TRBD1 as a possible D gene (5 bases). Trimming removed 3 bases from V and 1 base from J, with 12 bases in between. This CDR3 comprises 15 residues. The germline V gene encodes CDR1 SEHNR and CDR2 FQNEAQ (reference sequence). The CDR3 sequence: CASSLMGGANTEAFF. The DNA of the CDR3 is TGTGCCAGCAGCTTGATGGGGGGAGCGAACACTGAAGCTTTCTTT.

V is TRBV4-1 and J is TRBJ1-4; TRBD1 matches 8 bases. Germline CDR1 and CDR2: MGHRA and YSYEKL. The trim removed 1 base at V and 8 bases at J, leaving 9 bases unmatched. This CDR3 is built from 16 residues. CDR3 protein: CASSQVRTGGKEKLFF. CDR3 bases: TGCGCCAGCAGCCAAGTTAGAACAGGGGGAAAGGAAAAACTGTTTTTT.

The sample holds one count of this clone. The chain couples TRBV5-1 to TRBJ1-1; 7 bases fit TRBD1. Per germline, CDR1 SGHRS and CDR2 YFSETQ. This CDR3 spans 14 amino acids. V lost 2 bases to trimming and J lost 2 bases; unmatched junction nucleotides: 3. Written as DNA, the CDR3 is TGCGCCAGCAGCTTAAGGACAGGAAACACTGAAGCTTTCTTT. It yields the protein CASSLRTGNTEAFF. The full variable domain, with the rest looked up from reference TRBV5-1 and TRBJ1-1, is KAGVTQTPRYLIKTRGQQVTLSCSPISGHRSVSWYQQTPGQGLQFLFEYFSETQRNKGNFPGRFSGRQFSNSRSEMNVSTLELGDSALYLCASSLRTGNTEAFFGQGTRLTVV.

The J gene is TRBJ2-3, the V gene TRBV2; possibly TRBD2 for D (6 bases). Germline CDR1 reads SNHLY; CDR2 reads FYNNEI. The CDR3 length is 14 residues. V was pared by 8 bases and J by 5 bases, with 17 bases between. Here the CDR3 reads CASAWGVRRDTQYF. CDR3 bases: TGTGCCAGCGCGTGGGGGGTAAGAAGAGATACGCAGTATTTT.

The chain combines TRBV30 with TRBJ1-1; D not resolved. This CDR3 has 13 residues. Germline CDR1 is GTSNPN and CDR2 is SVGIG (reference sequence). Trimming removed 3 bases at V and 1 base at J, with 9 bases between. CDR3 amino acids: CAWRLGRNTEAFF. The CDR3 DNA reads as TGTGCCTGGAGATTAGGGAGGAACACTGAAGCTTTCTTT. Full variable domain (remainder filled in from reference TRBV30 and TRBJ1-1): SQTIHQWPATLVQPVGSPLSLECTVEGTSNPNLYWYRQAAGRGLQLLFYSVGIGQISSEVPQNLSASRPQDRQFILSSKKLLLSDSGFYLCAWRLGRNTEAFFGQGTRLTVV.

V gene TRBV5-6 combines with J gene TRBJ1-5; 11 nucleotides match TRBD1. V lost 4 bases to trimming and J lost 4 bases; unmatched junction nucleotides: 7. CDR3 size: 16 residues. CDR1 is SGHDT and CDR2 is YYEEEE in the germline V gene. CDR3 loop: CASSIWTGGANQPQHF. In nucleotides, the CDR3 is TGTGCCAGCAGCATCTGGACAGGGGGCGCGAATCAGCCCCAGCATTTT.

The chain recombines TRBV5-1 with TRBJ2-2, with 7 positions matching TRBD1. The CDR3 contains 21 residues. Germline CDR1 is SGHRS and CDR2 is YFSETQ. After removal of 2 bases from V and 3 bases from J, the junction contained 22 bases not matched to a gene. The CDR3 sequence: CASSFKFGSKSRQGDTGELFF. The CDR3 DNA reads TGCGCCAGCAGCTTTAAGTTCGGGTCTAAAAGCCGACAGGGAGACACCGGGGAGCTGTTTTTT.